One sample yielded the 9 T cell receptor beta chains listed below, sequenced in a study of long-term antiretroviral therapy in people with HIV. It was version v3.0 of the immunoSEQ assay that was run at survey level. Clones were read by immunoSEQ multiplex PCR, and TCRdb kept only the in-frame ones, dropping some. The repertoire holds about 39,000 clones, with 65% to 90% as singletons. The material sequenced was unsorted PBMCs, taken just before starting antiretroviral therapy. The receptors were gathered from a woman under 30 with HIV.

This clone was observed once. The chain carries TRBV28 and TRBJ2-1, with 12 positions matching TRBD2. This CDR3 has 15 amino acids. Losses at the gene ends were 7 bases for V and 4 bases for J; bases not matched to a gene: 5. From germline, CDR1 is MDHEN and CDR2 SYDVKM. The CDR3 bases are TGTGCCAGCACCCTACTAGCGGGAGGATACAATGAGCAGTTCTTC. This codes for CASTLLAGGYNEQFF.

This clone was seen once. The chain employs TRBV7-8 and TRBJ1-3; the D is unclear. Germline values: CDR1 SGHVS, CDR2 FQNEAQ. V was cut by 4 bases and J by 4 bases, with 8 bases left in between. The CDR3 consists of 13 residues. In DNA form, the CDR3 reads TGTGCCAGCAGCTCACGGACGGGAAACACCATATATTTT. This gives the protein CASSSRTGNTIYF.

This chain joins TRBV6-5 and TRBJ2-5; TRBD2 matches at 9 bases. The V gene end was trimmed by 11 bases and the J gene end by 5 bases; junction bases not matched to a gene: 9. There are 13 residues in the CDR3. Looked up from germline, CDR1 is MNHEY and CDR2 is SVGAGI. CDR3 loop: CAVRREGWETQYF. CDR3 nucleotide sequence: TGTGCCGTCCGGCGGGAGGGCTGGGAGACCCAGTACTTC.

The gene calls are TRBV4-3 and TRBJ2-1, with a weak D call TRBD2 (6 bases). Germline V gene sequence: CDR1 LGHNA, CDR2 YSLEER. The CDR3 covers 16 residues. V dropped 1 base and J dropped 6 bases, with 16 bases sitting between them. CDR3 residues: CASSQGPWEAANEQFF. Written as DNA, the CDR3 is TGCGCCAGCAGCCAAGGACCCTGGGAGGCGGCCAATGAGCAGTTCTTC.

The chain recombines TRBV28 with TRBJ2-7, with D possibly being TRBD2 (5 bases). Germline values: CDR1 MDHEN, CDR2 SYDVKM. The CDR3 is 15 amino acids. V dropped 4 bases and J dropped 5 bases, with 18 bases sitting between them. The CDR3 loop is CASSSPIRMEDEQYF. The CDR3 DNA follows: TGTGCCAGCAGTTCCCCAATACGAATGGAGGACGAGCAGTACTTC.

The V call is TRBV28, the J call TRBJ1-5; tentative D call: TRBD1 (5 bases). The CDR3 has 16 residues. From germline, CDR1 is MDHEN and CDR2 SYDVKM. The V end lost 4 bases, the J end lost 5 bases, and 18 bases lay between the germline ends. CDR3 residues: CASSSPPDRNYQPQHF. The CDR3 DNA is TGTGCCAGCAGTTCCCCGCCCGACAGAAATTATCAGCCCCAGCATTTT.

The chain couples TRBV28 to TRBJ2-3, with 8 bases aligning to TRBD2. The CDR3 spans 18 residues. The V and J ends lost 8 bases and 8 bases, in that order; junction bases with no gene match: 24. Germline assignment: CDR1 MDHEN and CDR2 SYDVKM. For the CDR3, the DNA is TGTGCCAGCGGTTGGGTCTTCGGTAGCGGGGAGGCCCTGGCTACGCAGTATTTT. Translated, it gives CASGWVFGSGEALATQYF.

The chain employs TRBV4-3 and TRBJ2-5; possibly TRBD2 for D (5 bases). The V end was cut by 0 bases, the J end by 5 bases, with 19 bases between. CDR1 is LGHNA and CDR2 is YSLEER in the germline V gene. CDR3 length: 17 residues. CDR3 DNA sequence: TGCGCCAGCAGCCAAGAATTCCCGGCCCTCCCGGGGGAGACCCAGTACTTC. It yields the protein CASSQEFPALPGETQYF.

This rearrangement joins TRBV7-2 to TRBJ2-7; D perhaps matches TRBD2 (5 bases). The germline V and J ends were trimmed by 4 bases and 6 bases, with 13 bases remaining between them. Germline V lookup: CDR1 SGHTA, CDR2 FQGNSA. The CDR3 totals 13 residues. CDR3 sequence (DNA): TGTGCCAGCAGCTCAGCGGCCAGTACCGAGCAGTACTTC. This codes for CASSSAASTEQYF. Looking up the rest from reference TRBV7-2 and TRBJ2-7 gives the full variable domain: GAGVSQSPSNKVTEKGKDVELRCDPISGHTALYWYRQSLGQGLEFLIYFQGNSAPDKSGLPSDRFSAERTGGSVSTLTIQRTQQEDSAVYLCASSSAASTEQYFGPGTRLTVT.